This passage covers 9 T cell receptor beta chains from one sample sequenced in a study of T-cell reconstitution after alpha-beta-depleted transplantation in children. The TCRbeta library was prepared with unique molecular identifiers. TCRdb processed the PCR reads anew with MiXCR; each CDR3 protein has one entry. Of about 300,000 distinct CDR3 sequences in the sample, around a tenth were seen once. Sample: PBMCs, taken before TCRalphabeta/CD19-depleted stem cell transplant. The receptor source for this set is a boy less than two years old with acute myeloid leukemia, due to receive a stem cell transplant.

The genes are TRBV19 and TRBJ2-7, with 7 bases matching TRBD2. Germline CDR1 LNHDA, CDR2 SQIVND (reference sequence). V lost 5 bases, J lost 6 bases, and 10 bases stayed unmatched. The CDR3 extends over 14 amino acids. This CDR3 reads CASSRGGRVREQYF. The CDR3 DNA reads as TGTGCCAGTAGTCGGGGCGGGAGAGTTCGCGAGCAGTACTTC.

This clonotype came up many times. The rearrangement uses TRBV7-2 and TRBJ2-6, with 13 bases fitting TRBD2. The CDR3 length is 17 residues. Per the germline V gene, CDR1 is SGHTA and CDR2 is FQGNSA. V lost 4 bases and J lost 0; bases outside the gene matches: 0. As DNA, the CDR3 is TGTGCCAGCAGCTGGACTAGCGGGAGCTCTGGGGCCAACGTCCTGACTTTC. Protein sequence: CASSWTSGSSGANVLTF.

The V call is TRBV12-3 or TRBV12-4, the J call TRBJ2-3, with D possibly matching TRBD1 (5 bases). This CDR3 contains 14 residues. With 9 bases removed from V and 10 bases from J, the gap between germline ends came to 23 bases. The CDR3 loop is CARTQDSAKPPQYF. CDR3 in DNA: TGTGCCAGAACCCAAGACAGCGCCAAGCCGCCGCAGTATTTT.

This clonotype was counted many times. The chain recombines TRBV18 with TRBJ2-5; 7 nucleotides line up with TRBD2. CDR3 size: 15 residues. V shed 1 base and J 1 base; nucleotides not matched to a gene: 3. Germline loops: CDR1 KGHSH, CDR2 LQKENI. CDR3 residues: CASSPQGGLQETQYF. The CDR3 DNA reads TGTGCCAGCTCACCACAGGGAGGGCTCCAAGAGACCCAGTACTTC.

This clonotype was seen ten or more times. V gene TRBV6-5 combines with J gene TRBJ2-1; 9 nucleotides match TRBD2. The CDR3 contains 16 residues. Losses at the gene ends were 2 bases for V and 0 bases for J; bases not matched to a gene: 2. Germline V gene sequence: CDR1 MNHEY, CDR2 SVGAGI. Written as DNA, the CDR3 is TGTGCCAGCAGTTACAGTAGCGGGAGCTCCTACAATGAGCAGTTCTTC. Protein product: CASSYSSGSSYNEQFF.

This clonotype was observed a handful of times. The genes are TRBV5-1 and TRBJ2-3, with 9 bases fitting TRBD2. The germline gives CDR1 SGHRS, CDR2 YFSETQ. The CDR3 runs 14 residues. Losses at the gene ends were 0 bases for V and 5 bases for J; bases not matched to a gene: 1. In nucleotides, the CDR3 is TGCGCCAGCAGCTTGGAACTAGCGGGAGATACGCAGTATTTT. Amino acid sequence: CASSLELAGDTQYF.

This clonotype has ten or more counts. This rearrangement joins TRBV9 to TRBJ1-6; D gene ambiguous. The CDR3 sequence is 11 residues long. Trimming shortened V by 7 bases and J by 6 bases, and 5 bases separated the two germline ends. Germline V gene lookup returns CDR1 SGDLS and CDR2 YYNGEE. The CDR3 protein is CASVGNSPLHF. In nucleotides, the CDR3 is TGTGCCAGCGTCGGTAATTCACCCCTCCACTTT.

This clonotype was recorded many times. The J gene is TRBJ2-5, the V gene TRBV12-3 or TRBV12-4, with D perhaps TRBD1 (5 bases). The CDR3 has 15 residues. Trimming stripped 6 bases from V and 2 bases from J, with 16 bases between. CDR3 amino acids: CASSQYPQGQETQYF. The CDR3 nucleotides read TGTGCCAGCAGCCAATACCCTCAGGGACAAGAGACCCAGTACTTC.

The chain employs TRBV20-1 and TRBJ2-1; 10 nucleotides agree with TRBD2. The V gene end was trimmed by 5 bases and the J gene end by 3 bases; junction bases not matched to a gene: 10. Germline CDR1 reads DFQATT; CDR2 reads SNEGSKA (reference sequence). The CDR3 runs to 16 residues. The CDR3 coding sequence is TGCAGTGCTTTTACCTTTATAGCGGGGGGCTACAATGAGCAGTTCTTC. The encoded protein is CSAFTFIAGGYNEQFF.